The 15 T cell receptor beta chains in this list originate from one sample, sequenced in a study of blood T cell repertoires in COVID-19. TCRdb's copy holds only in-frame clones and misses some; the assay was immunoSEQ multiplex PCR. Of approximately 260,000 clones listed, approximately 78% were seen once; the top ten hold 9.5% to 15%. Sequencing was done on a sample of peripheral blood. Receptors were obtained from a woman aged 55-69 years with active or convalescent COVID-19.

Only one count was recorded for this clone. J is TRBJ1-2 and V is TRBV25-1, with 7 bases that match TRBD1. The CDR3 contains 14 residues. CDR1 is MGHDK, CDR2 SYGVNS, per germline. V was clipped by 0 bases and J by 3 bases; unmatched bases: 1. This CDR3 reads CASSEYQGDYGYTF. The CDR3 bases are TGTGCCAGCAGTGAATATCAGGGGGACTATGGCTACACCTTC.

This clone has just one count. This rearrangement joins TRBV19 to TRBJ1-3; D is unresolved. V lost 5 bases, J lost 0 bases, and 14 bases lay in between. Germline V gene data show CDR1 as LNHDA and CDR2 as SQIVND (reference sequence). This CDR3 has 16 residues. This CDR3 is CASSAETEFSGNTIYF. CDR3 nucleotides: TGTGCCAGTAGTGCCGAAACAGAATTCTCTGGAAACACCATATATTTT.

The chain links TRBV5-1 to TRBJ2-3; maybe TRBD2 (6 bases). Germline CDR1 is SGHRS and CDR2 is YFSETQ. Trimming shortened V by 0 bases and J by 6 bases, and 8 bases separated the two germline ends. The CDR3 totals 13 residues. The CDR3 DNA is TGCGCCAGCAGCTTGGCGGGGGTTGATACGCAGTATTTT. Its protein product is CASSLAGVDTQYF.

This rearrangement joins TRBV9 to TRBJ1-1; D is ambiguous. The CDR3 extends over 15 amino acids. Trimming shortened V by 0 bases and J by 0 bases, and 9 bases separated the two germline ends. The germline CDR1 and CDR2 sequences are SGDLS and YYNGEE. In DNA form, the CDR3 reads TGTGCCAGCAGCGTAGCTGGAGGTGTGAACACTGAAGCTTTCTTT. As protein: CASSVAGGVNTEAFF.

Comments on this clone: A read error may account for a junction end that differs from germline. The rearrangement links TRBV18 to TRBJ1-2; D not certain. The germline V gene encodes CDR1 KGHSH and CDR2 LQKENI. The CDR3 totals 12 residues. CDR3 DNA: TGTGCCAGCTCCTCCCTCGGGGAGGCAAACTCCTTC. Protein sequence: CASSSLGEANSF.

J is TRBJ2-3 and V is TRBV5-1; 9 bases line up with TRBD1. The V gene end was trimmed by 1 base and the J gene end by 2 bases; junction bases not matched to a gene: 8. The CDR3 is 17 residues long. Germline V CDR1 and CDR2: SGHRS, YFSETQ. DNA for the CDR3: TGCGCCAGCAGCTTGAGCGGGACAGGGTCCCCCACAGATACGCAGTATTTT. Translation: CASSLSGTGSPTDTQYF.

The V gene is TRBV2, the J gene TRBJ1-3; D gene ambiguous. Trimming cost V 3 bases and J 4 bases, with 10 bases left between them. Germline values: CDR1 SNHLY, CDR2 FYNNEI. The CDR3 extends over 14 amino acids. DNA of the CDR3: TGTGCCAGCAGTGAGTCAGGTTCCGGAAACACCATATATTTT. Protein product: CASSESGSGNTIYF.

The rearrangement joins TRBV6-2 or TRBV6-3 to TRBJ1-2; 7 bases agree with TRBD1. V dropped 5 bases and J dropped 3; count of bases not matched to a gene: 12. The CDR3 length is 16 residues. Germline assignment: CDR1 MNHEY and CDR2 SVGEGT. CDR3 sequence: CASSRGPGQLDYGYTF. The DNA for the CDR3 is TGTGCCAGCAGTCGGGGGCCGGGACAGCTGGACTATGGCTACACCTTC.

The V and J genes are TRBV27 and TRBJ2-7, with 8 bases identical to TRBD1. The CDR3 loop spans 15 amino acids. V gave up 6 bases and J gave up 3 bases; unmatched junction bases: 10. Germline CDR1 reads MNHEY; CDR2 reads SMNVEV (reference sequence). The CDR3 sequence: CASRGETGVIYEQYF. The CDR3 DNA is TGTGCCAGCAGGGGTGAGACAGGGGTCATCTACGAGCAGTACTTC.

This clone was detected only a few times. V usage is TRBV18 and J usage is TRBJ2-3, with 7 bases matching TRBD1. CDR3 length: 16 residues. Germline CDR1 is KGHSH and CDR2 is LQKENI. The V and J ends lost 0 bases and 5 bases, in that order; junction bases with no gene match: 8. CDR3 DNA: TGTGCCAGCTCACCACCGAGGGGGCCCACACGAGATACGCAGTATTTT. This encodes CASSPPRGPTRDTQYF.

The rearrangement uses TRBV9 and TRBJ2-5; 7 positions agree with TRBD2. This CDR3 contains 16 residues. J lost 5 bases, V lost 3 bases, and 13 bases had no gene match. CDR1 is SGDLS and CDR2 is YYNGEE in the germline V gene. The CDR3 nucleotides are TGTGCCAGCAGCGCGACATCTGGGGGGGTCTCGGAGACCCAGTACTTC. Encoded protein: CASSATSGGVSETQYF.

The chain recombines TRBV19 with TRBJ1-1, with D perhaps TRBD1 (6 bases). Looked up from germline, CDR1 is LNHDA and CDR2 is SQIVND (reference sequence). The V and J ends lost 7 bases and 7 bases respectively, with 22 bases between them. This CDR3 comprises 15 residues. The CDR3 spells CASTHPSDREGEAFF. The CDR3 DNA follows: TGTGCCAGTACTCACCCCTCGGACAGAGAGGGTGAAGCTTTCTTT.

The V and J genes are TRBV7-7 and TRBJ2-3; D not resolved. Trimming left V 4 bases short and J 5 bases short, with 10 bases between. The CDR3 covers 13 residues. Germline values: CDR1 SSHAT, CDR2 FNYEAQ (reference sequence). As DNA, the CDR3 is TGTGCCAGCAGCTCCGGGTTCGAAGATACGCAGTATTTT. It encodes CASSSGFEDTQYF.

This clone was recorded a few times. This chain links TRBV7-2 with TRBJ2-5, with TRBD1 matching 8 bases. Per the germline V gene, CDR1 is SGHTA and CDR2 is FQGNSA. The CDR3 runs to 15 residues. J gave up 5 bases and V 2 bases, and 7 bases lay outside the gene matches. CDR3 nucleotide sequence: TGTGCCAGCAGCTTATTCGGACAGGGCGGGGAGACCCAGTACTTC. Translation: CASSLFGQGGETQYF.

The rearrangement links TRBV7-2 to TRBJ1-5; TRBD1 might be the D (5 bases). With 2 bases removed from V and 1 base from J, the gap between germline ends came to 9 bases. The length of the CDR3 is 15 residues. The V gene's germline CDR1 is SGHTA and CDR2 FQGNSA. The CDR3 region is CASSLQGRSNQPQHF. CDR3 bases: TGTGCCAGCAGCTTACAGGGTAGGAGCAATCAGCCCCAGCATTTT. Filled out from reference TRBV7-2 and TRBJ1-5, the complete variable domain reads GAGVSQSPSNKVTEKGKDVELRCDPISGHTALYWYRQSLGQGLEFLIYFQGNSAPDKSGLPSDRFSAERTGGSVSTLTIQRTQQEDSAVYLCASSLQGRSNQPQHFGDGTRLSIL.